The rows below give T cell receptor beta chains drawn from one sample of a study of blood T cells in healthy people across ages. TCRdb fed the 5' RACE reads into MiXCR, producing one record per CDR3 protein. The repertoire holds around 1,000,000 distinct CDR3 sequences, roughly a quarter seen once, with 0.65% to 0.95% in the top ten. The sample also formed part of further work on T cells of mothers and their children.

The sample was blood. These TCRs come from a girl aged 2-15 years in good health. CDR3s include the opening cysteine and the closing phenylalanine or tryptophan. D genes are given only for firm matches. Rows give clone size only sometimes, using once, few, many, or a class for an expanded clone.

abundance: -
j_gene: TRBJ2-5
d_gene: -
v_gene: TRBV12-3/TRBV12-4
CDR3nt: TGTGCCAGCAGTTTAGTACGGCCGGGGTACCAAGAGACCCAGTACTTC
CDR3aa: CASSLVRPGYQETQYF

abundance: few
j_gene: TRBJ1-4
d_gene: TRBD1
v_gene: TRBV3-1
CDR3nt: TGTGCCAGCAGCCAAGACCGGACAGGGAGGCGGACTAATGAAAAACTGTTTTTT
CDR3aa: CASSQDRTGRRTNEKLFF

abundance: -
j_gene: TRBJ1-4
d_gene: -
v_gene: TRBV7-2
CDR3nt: TGTGCCAGCAGCTTAGAGGAGGTGGAGGATGAAAAACTGTTTTTT
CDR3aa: CASSLEEVEDEKLFF

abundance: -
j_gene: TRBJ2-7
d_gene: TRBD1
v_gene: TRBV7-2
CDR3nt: TGTGCCAGCAGCTTAACAGGGGCTTGGGCCCTTACCTACGAGCAGTACTTC
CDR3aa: CASSLTGAWALTYEQYF

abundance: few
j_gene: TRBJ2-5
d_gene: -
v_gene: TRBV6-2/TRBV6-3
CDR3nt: TGTGCCAGCACCTCCCCGACAGGCCGAAAAGAGACCCAGTACTTC
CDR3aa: CASTSPTGRKETQYF

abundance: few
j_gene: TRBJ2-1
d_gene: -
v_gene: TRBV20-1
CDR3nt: TGCAGTGCTAGGGCGGGCAATGAGCAGTTCTTC
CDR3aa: CSARAGNEQFF

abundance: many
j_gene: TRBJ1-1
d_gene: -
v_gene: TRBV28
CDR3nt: TGTGCCAGCAGTACATACGGGAGTCGGAACACTGAAGCTTTCTTT
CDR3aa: CASSTYGSRNTEAFF

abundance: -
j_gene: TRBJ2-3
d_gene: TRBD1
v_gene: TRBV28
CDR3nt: TGTGCCAGCCTAAGACAGGGGGCAAAGGATACGCAGTATTTT
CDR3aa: CASLRQGAKDTQYF

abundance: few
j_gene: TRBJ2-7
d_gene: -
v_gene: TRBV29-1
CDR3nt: TGCAGCGTTGTTAGGACGACGGGCGAGCAGTACTTC
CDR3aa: CSVVRTTGEQYF

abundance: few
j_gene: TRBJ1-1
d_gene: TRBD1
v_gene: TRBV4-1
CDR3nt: TGCGCCAGCAGACCAGGGGGCCTAGTCAACACTGAAGCTTTCTTT
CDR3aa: CASRPGGLVNTEAFF

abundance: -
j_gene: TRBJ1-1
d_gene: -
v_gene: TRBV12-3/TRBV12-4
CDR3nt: TGTGCCAGCAGTTTGTTAGGGTCGTTTACTGAAGCTTTCTTT
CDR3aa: CASSLLGSFTEAFF

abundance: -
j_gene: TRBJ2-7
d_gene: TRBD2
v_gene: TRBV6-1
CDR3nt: TGTGCCAGCAGCCCCGATTACGGGCCCCCCCTCATCGGGGGGTACGAGCAGTACTTC
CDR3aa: CASSPDYGPPLIGGYEQYF

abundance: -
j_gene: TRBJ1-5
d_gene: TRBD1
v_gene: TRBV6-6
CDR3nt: TGTGCCTCCTCCACAGGGGGGCATCAGCCCCAGCATTTT
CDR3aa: CASSTGGHQPQHF

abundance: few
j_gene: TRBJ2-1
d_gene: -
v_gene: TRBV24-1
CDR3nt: TGTGCCACCAGTGATTTAATGGGGAGCGGCTCCTACAATGAGCAGTTCTTC
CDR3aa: CATSDLMGSGSYNEQFF

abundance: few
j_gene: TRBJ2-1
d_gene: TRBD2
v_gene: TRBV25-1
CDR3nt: TGTGCCAGCAGTGAACTAGCGGGAGGACCCTACAATGAGCAGTTCTTC
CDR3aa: CASSELAGGPYNEQFF

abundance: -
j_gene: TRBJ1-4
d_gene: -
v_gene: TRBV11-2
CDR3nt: TGTGCCAGCAGCTTAGTTGAGGAAAAACTGTTTTTT
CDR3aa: CASSLVEEKLFF

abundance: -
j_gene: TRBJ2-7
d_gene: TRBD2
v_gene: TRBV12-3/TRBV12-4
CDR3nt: TGTGCCAGCACTATGACTAGCCTTAGCGAGCAGTACTTC
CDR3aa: CASTMTSLSEQYF

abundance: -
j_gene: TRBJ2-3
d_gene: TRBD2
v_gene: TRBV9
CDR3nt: TGTGCCAGCAGCGTTCAGGGCGGGGGGAAAGCAGATACGCAGTATTTT
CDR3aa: CASSVQGGGKADTQYF

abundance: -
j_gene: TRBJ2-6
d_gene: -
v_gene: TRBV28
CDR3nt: TGTGCCAGCAGGATCACTACGGGGGACGCTTGGTCTGGGGCCAACGTCCTGACTTTC
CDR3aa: CASRITTGDAWSGANVLTF

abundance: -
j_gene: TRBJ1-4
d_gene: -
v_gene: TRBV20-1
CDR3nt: TGCAGTGCTAGGAGGGCAAATGGGGAAAAACTGTTTTTT
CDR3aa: CSARRANGEKLFF

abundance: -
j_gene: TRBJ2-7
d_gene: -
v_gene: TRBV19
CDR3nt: TGTGCCAGTAGTGCCGTGGGGGCGACGGTCGGCTACGAGCAGTACTTC
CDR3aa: CASSAVGATVGYEQYF

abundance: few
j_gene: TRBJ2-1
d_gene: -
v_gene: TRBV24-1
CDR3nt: TGTGCCACCAGACCCGACAACTACAATGAGCAGTTCTTC
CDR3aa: CATRPDNYNEQFF

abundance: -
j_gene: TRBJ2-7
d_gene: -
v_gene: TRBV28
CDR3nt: TGTGCCAGCAGCTGGGACAATAACGAGCAGTACTTC
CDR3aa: CASSWDNNEQYF

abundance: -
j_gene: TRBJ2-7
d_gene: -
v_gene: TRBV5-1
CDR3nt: TGCGCCAGCAGGGACTACACCTACGAGCAGTACTTC
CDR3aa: CASRDYTYEQYF

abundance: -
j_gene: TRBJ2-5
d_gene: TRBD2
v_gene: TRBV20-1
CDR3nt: TGCAGTGCTAGAGATCCTAGCGGGAAAGCTTTC
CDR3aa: CSARDPSGKAF

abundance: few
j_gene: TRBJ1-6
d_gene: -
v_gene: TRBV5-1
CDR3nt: TGCGCCAGCAGCCCCCCGGGACCCCAGGCATCACCCCTCCACTTT
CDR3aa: CASSPPGPQASPLHF

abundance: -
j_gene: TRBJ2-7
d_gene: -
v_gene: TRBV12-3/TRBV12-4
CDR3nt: TGTGCCAGCAGTTTAGAGCAGGGCTTTCCCTACGAGCAGTACTTC
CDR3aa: CASSLEQGFPYEQYF

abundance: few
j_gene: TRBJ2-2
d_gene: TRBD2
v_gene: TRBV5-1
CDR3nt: TGCGCCAGCAGCTCACTAGCGGGAGGGAACACCGGGGAGCTGTTTTTT
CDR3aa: CASSSLAGGNTGELFF

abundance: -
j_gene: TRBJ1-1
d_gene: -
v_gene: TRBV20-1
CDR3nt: TGCAGTGCTAGGACACTTATTGGGGACACTGAAGCTTTCTTT
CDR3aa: CSARTLIGDTEAFF

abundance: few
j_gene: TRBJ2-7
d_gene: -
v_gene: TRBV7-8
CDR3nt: TGTGCCAGCAGCTCGCCTCGGGGCGGACCCTCCTACGAGCAGTACTTC
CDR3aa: CASSSPRGGPSYEQYF

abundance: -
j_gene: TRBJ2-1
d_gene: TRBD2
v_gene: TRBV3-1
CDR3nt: TGTGCCAGCAGCCGGGGTAGCGGGAGCTCCTACAATGAGCAGTTCTTC
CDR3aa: CASSRGSGSSYNEQFF

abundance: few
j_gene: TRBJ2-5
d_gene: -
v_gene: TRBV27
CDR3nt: TGTGCCAGCAGCCTATTCGGGACGGAAGAGACCCAGTACTTC
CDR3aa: CASSLFGTEETQYF

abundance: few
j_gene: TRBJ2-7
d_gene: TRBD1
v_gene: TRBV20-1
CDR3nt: TGCAGTGCTAGTCTGACAGGGGACGGTGAGCAGTACTTC
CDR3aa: CSASLTGDGEQYF

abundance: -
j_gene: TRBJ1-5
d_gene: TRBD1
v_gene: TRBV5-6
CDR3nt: TGTGCCAGCAGCTCGGACAGGGATCGCCAGCATTTT
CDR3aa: CASSSDRDRQHF

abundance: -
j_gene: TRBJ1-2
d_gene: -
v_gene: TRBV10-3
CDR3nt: TGTGCCATCAGTGACTCACTTGTTTCGGGGTACGGCTACACCTTC
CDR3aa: CAISDSLVSGYGYTF

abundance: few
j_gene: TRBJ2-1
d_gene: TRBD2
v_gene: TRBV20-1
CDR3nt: TGCAGTGCTAGAGCGACTAGCGGTAAATACAATGAGCAGTTCTTC
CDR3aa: CSARATSGKYNEQFF

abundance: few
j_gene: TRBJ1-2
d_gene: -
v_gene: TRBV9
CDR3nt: TGTGCCAGCAGCGCTGCAGGGAGAGAAGGCTATGGCTACACCTTC
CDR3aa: CASSAAGREGYGYTF

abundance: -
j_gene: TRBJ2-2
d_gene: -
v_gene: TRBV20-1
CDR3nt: TGCAGTGCTGACCGAGGGGTCGGCGGGGAGCTGTTTTTT
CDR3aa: CSADRGVGGELFF

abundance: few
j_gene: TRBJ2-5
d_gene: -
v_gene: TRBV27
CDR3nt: TGTGCCAGCTCTTCTGAGCACCCCAATCAAGAGACCCAGTACTTC
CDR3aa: CASSSEHPNQETQYF

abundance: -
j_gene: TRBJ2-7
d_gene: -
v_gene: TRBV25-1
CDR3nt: TGTGCCAGCAGTGAATCGGGTAGTATGGGGTACGAGCAGTACTTC
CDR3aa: CASSESGSMGYEQYF

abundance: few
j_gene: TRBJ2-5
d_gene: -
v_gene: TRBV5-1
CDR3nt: TGCGCCAGCAAGTACAGTCAAGAGACCCAGTACTTC
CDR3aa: CASKYSQETQYF

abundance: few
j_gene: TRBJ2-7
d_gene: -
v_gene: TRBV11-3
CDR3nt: TGTGCCAGCTCTGACCTGTTTGCGAACGAGCAGTACTTC
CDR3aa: CASSDLFANEQYF

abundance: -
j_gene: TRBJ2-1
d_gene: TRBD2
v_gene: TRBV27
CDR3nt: TGTGCCAGCAGTTTGCCTAAGACTAGCGGCGACGTGAATGAGCAGTTCTTC
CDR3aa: CASSLPKTSGDVNEQFF

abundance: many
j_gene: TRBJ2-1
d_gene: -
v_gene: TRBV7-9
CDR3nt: TGTGCCAGCAGTTTAGGAGGGGGAGGTGAGCAGTTCTTC
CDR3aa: CASSLGGGGEQFF